These 31 T cell receptor beta chains share one sample of origin, sequenced in a study of T cell repertoires in cytomegalovirus infection. Antigens of these TCRs are unknown. TCRdb ran MiXCR on the reads and lists one entry per CDR3 protein. The sample has some 590,000 distinct CDR3 sequences, 40% seen once; the top ten hold about 46%. The material sequenced was cultured PBMCs, taken from culture after CMV antigen stimulation. These receptors all stem from a human donor in good health (CMV status not recorded). Some clones in this sample may be carry-over from other donors' samples.

V usage is TRBV2 and J usage is TRBJ2-7; 7 bases fit TRBD1. Germline CDR1 reads SNHLY; CDR2 reads FYNNEI. V trimming: 6 bases; J trimming: 4 bases; junction bases outside the gene matches: 9. The CDR3 loop spans 14 amino acids. CDR3 nucleotides: TGTGCCAGCAGACCCGACAGGGTTCGGTACGAGCAGTACTTC. The encoded protein is CASRPDRVRYEQYF.

This clonotype has just one count. The CDR3: CASSSLSRNEQFF. As DNA, the CDR3 is TGTGCCAGCAGTTCCTTGTCTCGCAATGAGCAGTTCTTC. The gene calls are TRBV27 and TRBJ2-1; D gene ambiguous. Germline lookup yields CDR1 MNHEY and CDR2 SMNVEV (reference sequence). The CDR3 runs 13 residues. The V end was cut by 4 bases, the J end by 6 bases, with 10 bases between.

The chain is built from TRBV20-1 and TRBJ2-1; TRBD2 matches at 7 bases. This CDR3 has 15 amino acids. Unmatched junction bases numbered 6, after V lost 1 base and J lost 3 bases. The germline V gene has CDR1 DFQATT and CDR2 SNEGSKA (reference sequence). The CDR3 nucleotides are TGCAGTGCTAGAGGGCGGGGGAAGCTCTACAATGAGCAGTTCTTC. This gives the protein CSARGRGKLYNEQFF.

This clonotype was observed a few times. This sequence joins TRBV27 and TRBJ1-6; 7 bases are shared with TRBD1. Unmatched junction bases numbered 8, after V lost 5 bases and J lost 10 bases. CDR1 MNHEY and CDR2 SMNVEV come from the germline V gene (reference sequence). This CDR3 is 14 amino acids long. The CDR3 sequence is CASSRDSGASPLHF. The CDR3 DNA reads TGTGCCAGCAGTCGGGACAGTGGGGCCTCACCCCTCCACTTT.

This clonotype was observed many times. The chain is built from TRBV7-2 and TRBJ2-3; possible D gene TRBD2, 7 bases. Trimming pared 1 base from V and 6 bases from J, leaving 14 bases between. CDR3 length: 15 amino acids. From germline, CDR1 is SGHTA and CDR2 FQGNSA. CDR3 amino acids: CASSLEVGRGDTQYF. CDR3 DNA: TGTGCCAGCAGCTTAGAAGTAGGGAGGGGGGATACGCAGTATTTT.

This clonotype was observed a few times. The chain employs TRBV24-1 and TRBJ2-3; 10 bases map to TRBD2. V trimming: 10 bases; J trimming: 0 bases; junction bases outside the gene matches: 3. CDR3 length: 14 amino acids. Germline assignment: CDR1 KGHDR and CDR2 SFDVKD. As DNA, the CDR3 is TGTGCCACTAAAGCGGGGGGGAGCACAGATACGCAGTATTTT. Translated: CATKAGGSTDTQYF.

As for this clonotype: This clone may be a read error of a much larger clone one base away. The chain couples TRBV7-2 to TRBJ2-1, with D tentatively TRBD2 (6 bases). Per germline, CDR1 SGHTA and CDR2 FQGNSA. The CDR3 is 15 residues long. CDR3 residues: CASSLGRSGVNGQFF. The CDR3 coding sequence is TGTGCCAGCAGCTTGGGCCGGTCGGGGGTCAATGGGCAGTTCTTC.

The J gene is TRBJ2-2, the V gene TRBV12-3 or TRBV12-4; TRBD2 matches 9 bases. The CDR3 contains 16 residues. Trimming at V came to 4 bases and at J to 1 base, leaving 4 bases not matched to a gene. CDR3 nucleotides: TGTGCCAGCAGTTGGCCTAGCGGGGTGAACACCGGGGAGCTGTTTTTT. Translating gives CASSWPSGVNTGELFF.

The V and J genes are TRBV6-7 and TRBJ2-1; D ambiguous. TRBV6-7 is annotated as an ORF whose role is uncertain. V was trimmed by 7 bases and J by 0 bases, leaving 10 bases between them. The CDR3 loop spans 14 amino acids. CDR3 in DNA: TGTGCCAGCAACCGACACAGCTCCTACAATGAGCAGTTCTTC. It is translated as CASNRHSSYNEQFF.

On this clonotype: Because the CDR3 is missing its conserved closing phenylalanine or tryptophan, this is likely a read error. The chain couples TRBV7-8 to TRBJ1-5, with a possible D match to TRBD1 (5 bases). This CDR3 spans 19 amino acids. Per the germline V gene, CDR1 is SGHVS and CDR2 is FQNEAQ. With 0 bases removed from V and 0 bases from J, the gap between germline ends came to 18 bases. CDR3 loop: CASSLASDMHTYSNQPQHS. The CDR3 DNA sequence: TGTGCCAGCAGCTTAGCATCGGACATGCATACCTATAGCAATCAGCCCCAGCATTCT.

The chain is built from TRBV19 and TRBJ2-1; D not resolved. The germline V gene encodes CDR1 LNHDA and CDR2 SQIVND (reference sequence). The CDR3 has 16 residues. Trimming shortened V by 7 bases and J by 6 bases, and 22 bases separated the two germline ends. The CDR3 nucleotides are TGTGCCAGTACCCCTCGGTTGGGTCCTTTGGGCAATGAGCAGTTCTTC. Translating it yields CASTPRLGPLGNEQFF.

The chain employs TRBV6-5 and TRBJ2-2; the match to TRBD2 covers 10 bases. The CDR3 extends over 16 amino acids. Trimming took 3 bases from V and 1 from J; bases not matched to a gene: 2. Germline loops: CDR1 MNHEY, CDR2 SVGAGI. CDR3 protein: CASSYRLAGNTGELFF. The CDR3 DNA reads as TGTGCCAGCAGTTATCGACTAGCGGGGAACACCGGGGAGCTGTTTTTT.

This clonotype appeared a few times. The rearrangement joins TRBV7-6 to TRBJ2-7; possibly TRBD1 or TRBD2 for D (5 bases each). The CDR3 extends over 15 amino acids. V lost 2 bases, J lost 1 base, and 12 bases lay in between. CDR1 is SGHVS and CDR2 is FNYEAQ in the germline V gene. The CDR3 is CASSLLPGRSYEQYF. The CDR3 coding sequence is TGTGCCAGCAGCTTACTTCCGGGACGGTCCTACGAGCAGTACTTC.

This clonotype has just a few counts. The chain joins TRBV7-4 to TRBJ1-3; no firm D call. The V gene lost 5 bases and the J gene lost 6 bases, with 2 bases spanning the gap. The length of the CDR3 is 10 residues. CDR1 is SGHVT and CDR2 is SQSDAQ in the germline V gene. The CDR3 DNA is TGTGCCAGCAGCGAAAACACCATATATTTT. Translated: CASSENTIYF.

This sequence joins TRBV28 and TRBJ2-6, with 8 bases identical to TRBD1. The ends lost 5 bases at V and 0 bases at J; junction bases unmatched: 9. The CDR3 totals 18 residues. CDR1 is MDHEN, CDR2 SYDVKM, per germline. The CDR3 region has the DNA TGTGCCAGCAGTCCTCCGGGACAGGAGAGCTCTGGGGCCAACGTCCTGACTTTC. It translates to CASSPPGQESSGANVLTF.

This chain links TRBV6-2 or TRBV6-3 with TRBJ1-1; 8 positions agree with TRBD1. V was clipped by 6 bases and J by 5 bases; unmatched bases: 5. The CDR3 loop spans 13 amino acids. Germline CDR1 is MNHEY and CDR2 is SVGEGT. CDR3 loop: CASRDRVRTEAFF. CDR3 nucleotides: TGTGCCAGCAGGGACAGGGTTAGGACTGAAGCTTTCTTT.

CDR3: CASSLVGAISGANVLTF. CDR3 in DNA: TGTGCCAGCAGCTTAGTCGGGGCAATATCTGGGGCCAACGTCCTGACTTTC. The gene calls are TRBV7-2 and TRBJ2-6; D possibly matches TRBD1 or TRBD2 (5 bases each). Germline V gives CDR1 SGHTA, CDR2 FQGNSA. The CDR3 totals 17 residues. Trimming took 1 base from V and 1 from J, leaving 11 bases between them. Drawing the rest from reference TRBV7-2 and TRBJ2-6, the complete variable domain is GAGVSQSPSNKVTEKGKDVELRCDPISGHTALYWYRQSLGQGLEFLIYFQGNSAPDKSGLPSDRFSAERTGGSVSTLTIQRTQQEDSAVYLCASSLVGAISGANVLTFGAGSRLTVL.

V and J are TRBV13 and TRBJ1-1; 7 bases line up with TRBD1. This CDR3 is built from 14 residues. V shed 5 bases, J shed 4 bases, and the junction held 7 bases outside the gene matches. The germline V gene has CDR1 PRHDT and CDR2 FYEKMQ (reference sequence). The CDR3 region has the DNA TGTGCCAGCAGCAGTTGGGACAGCAGCACTGAAGCTTTCTTT. Its translation: CASSSWDSSTEAFF.

The chain has TRBV7-2 and TRBJ2-7, with D possibly matching TRBD2 (6 bases). The CDR3 has 15 residues. V lost 1 base, J lost 2 bases, and 12 bases lay in between. Germline loops: CDR1 SGHTA, CDR2 FQGNSA. CDR3 region: CASSLDRRGTYEQYF. In DNA, the CDR3 is TGTGCCAGCAGCTTAGACAGACGGGGGACCTACGAGCAGTACTTC.

This clonotype turned up a few times. CDR3 sequence: CASRGSPAQNEQFF. The CDR3 bases are TGTGCCAGCCGCGGAAGCCCAGCTCAGAATGAGCAGTTCTTC. The V gene is TRBV5-6, the J gene TRBJ2-1; unclear D gene. CDR1 SGHDT and CDR2 YYEEEE come from the germline V gene. Trimming left V 7 bases short and J 7 bases short, with 18 bases between. The CDR3 loop spans 14 amino acids.

Only a few counts were recorded for this clonotype. The V and J genes are TRBV7-9 and TRBJ2-7, with a tentative D call TRBD1 (5 bases). CDR3 length: 13 residues. Between the trimmed V and J ends, which lost 4 bases and 9 bases, there was a span of 16 bases. Germline V gives CDR1 SEHNR, CDR2 FQNEAQ (reference sequence). CDR3: CASSSSDTGGQYF. CDR3 DNA: TGTGCCAGCAGCTCCTCGGACACAGGCGGGCAGTACTTC.

The chain links TRBV20-1 to TRBJ1-2; D is ambiguous. The V gene lost 5 bases and the J gene lost 4 bases, with 14 bases spanning the gap. Looked up from germline, CDR1 is DFQATT and CDR2 is SNEGSKA (reference sequence). This CDR3 comprises 13 residues. The CDR3 region is CSASEGRFYGYTF. The DNA for the CDR3 is TGCAGTGCTTCGGAGGGCCGATTCTATGGCTACACCTTC.

In this sample, this clonotype turned up a few times. The chain has TRBV7-2 and TRBJ2-4; 7 bases align to TRBD2. CDR1 is SGHTA and CDR2 is FQGNSA in the germline V gene. The CDR3 has 15 residues. V dropped 2 bases and J dropped 5; count of bases not matched to a gene: 6. In DNA, the CDR3 is TGTGCCAGCAGCTTACGGGGTCTAGCGGAAAACATTCAGTACTTC. Its protein product is CASSLRGLAENIQYF.

The CDR3 nucleotides read TGTGCCAGCAGTTGGGGGTGGGGGGGAAACATTCAGTACTTC. This sequence encodes CASSWGWGGNIQYF. The chain combines TRBV28 with TRBJ2-4; 7 nucleotides match TRBD2. Per germline, CDR1 MDHEN and CDR2 SYDVKM. The CDR3 contains 14 residues. J was trimmed by 6 bases and V by 4 bases; bases with no gene match: 6.

The chain has TRBV29-1 and TRBJ2-6, with D hard to call. The CDR3 extends over 12 amino acids. Germline V gene lookup returns CDR1 SQVTM and CDR2 ANQGSEA. V was pared by 7 bases and J by 0 bases, with 4 bases between. The CDR3 spells CSATSGANVLTF. Here the CDR3 DNA reads TGCAGCGCCACCTCTGGGGCCAACGTCCTGACTTTC.

V and J are TRBV6-5 and TRBJ1-1; the D is unclear. There are 13 residues in the CDR3. CDR1 MNHEY and CDR2 SVGAGI come from the germline V gene. V lost 2 bases and J lost 2, with 6 bases in between. The CDR3: CASSYQLNTEAFF. The CDR3, as DNA: TGTGCCAGCAGTTACCAGCTCAACACTGAAGCTTTCTTT.

The table lists this clonotype with a few counts. The CDR3 protein is CASSREGTSGDLYNEQFF. In DNA, the CDR3 is TGTGCCAGCAGCCGAGAAGGGACTAGCGGGGATTTATACAATGAGCAGTTCTTC. The chain recombines TRBV12-3 or TRBV12-4 with TRBJ2-1, with TRBD2 identical over 13 bases. This CDR3 contains 18 residues. V lost 6 bases, J lost 4 bases, and 12 bases stayed unmatched.

This chain uses TRBV12-3 or TRBV12-4 with TRBJ2-3; 7 nucleotides align to TRBD1. The CDR3 contains 19 residues. Unmatched junction bases numbered 15, after V lost 3 bases and J lost 0 bases. CDR3 loop: CASSFGQGVRNPSTDTQYF. CDR3 DNA: TGTGCCAGCAGTTTTGGGCAGGGGGTCAGGAATCCTAGCACAGATACGCAGTATTTT.

This clonotype was detected ten times or more. The chain carries TRBV7-2 and TRBJ2-1; 7 bases are a match to TRBD1. With V trimmed by 4 bases and J by 9 bases, 6 bases remained unmatched. The CDR3 length is 13 residues. CDR1 SGHTA and CDR2 FQGNSA come from the germline V gene. CDR3 loop: CASSSDRTGEQFF. CDR3 coding DNA: TGTGCCAGCAGCTCAGACAGGACAGGTGAGCAGTTCTTC. The full variable domain, its missing parts supplied by reference TRBV7-2 and TRBJ2-1, is GAGVSQSPSNKVTEKGKDVELRCDPISGHTALYWYRQSLGQGLEFLIYFQGNSAPDKSGLPSDRFSAERTGGSVSTLTIQRTQQEDSAVYLCASSSDRTGEQFFGPGTRLTVL.

The gene calls are TRBV7-2 and TRBJ2-7; TRBD1 might be the D (6 bases). Germline V gene sequence: CDR1 SGHTA, CDR2 FQGNSA. This CDR3 is 17 amino acids long. V gave up 0 bases and J gave up 5 bases, with 20 bases separating them. The CDR3 sequence is CASSLADSGRGWHEQYF. The DNA for the CDR3 is TGTGCCAGCAGCTTAGCTGACTCGGGCAGGGGATGGCACGAGCAGTACTTC.

The CDR3 DNA reads TGTGCCAGCAGCTTGGTCCCAGGGACTAACACTGAAGCTTTCTTT. Translation gives CASSLVPGTNTEAFF. The chain couples TRBV5-5 to TRBJ1-1, with a tentative D call TRBD1 (5 bases). V lost 0 bases to trimming and J lost 2 bases, with 11 bases between them. The CDR3 totals 15 residues. Per germline, CDR1 SGHKS and CDR2 YYEKEE (reference sequence).